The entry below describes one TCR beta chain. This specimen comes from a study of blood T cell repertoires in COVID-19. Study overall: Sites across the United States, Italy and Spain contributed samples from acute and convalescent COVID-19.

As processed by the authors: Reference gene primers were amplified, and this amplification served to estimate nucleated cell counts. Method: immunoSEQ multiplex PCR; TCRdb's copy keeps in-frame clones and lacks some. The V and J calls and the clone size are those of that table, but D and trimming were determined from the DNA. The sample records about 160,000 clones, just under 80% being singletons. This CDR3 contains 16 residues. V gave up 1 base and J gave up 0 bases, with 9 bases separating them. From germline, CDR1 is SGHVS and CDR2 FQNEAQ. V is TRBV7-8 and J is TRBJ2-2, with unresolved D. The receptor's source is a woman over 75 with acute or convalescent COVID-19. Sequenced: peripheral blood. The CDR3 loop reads CASSLEHPTNTGELFF. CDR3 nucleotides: TGTGCCAGCAGCTTAGAGCATCCCACGAACACCGGGGAGCTGTTTTTT.